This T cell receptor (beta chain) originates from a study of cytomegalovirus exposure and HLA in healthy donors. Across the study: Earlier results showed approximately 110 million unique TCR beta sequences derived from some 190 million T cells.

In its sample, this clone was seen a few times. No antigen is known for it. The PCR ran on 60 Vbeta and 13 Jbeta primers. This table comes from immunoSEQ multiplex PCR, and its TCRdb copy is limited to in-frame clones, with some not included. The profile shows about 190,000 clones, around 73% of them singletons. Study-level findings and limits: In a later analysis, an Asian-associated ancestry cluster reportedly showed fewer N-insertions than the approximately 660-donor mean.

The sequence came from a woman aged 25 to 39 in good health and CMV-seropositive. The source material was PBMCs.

In nucleotides, the CDR3 is TGTGCCAGCAGTGAAGCTTTAAGAGGGGGCCGAGAGACCCAGTACTTC. This encodes CASSEALRGGRETQYF. The chain joins TRBV6-1 to TRBJ2-5; TRBD1 matches at 7 bases. V lost 0 bases and J lost 4; bases outside the gene matches: 8. This CDR3 comprises 16 residues. CDR1 MNHNS and CDR2 SASEGT come from the germline V gene.